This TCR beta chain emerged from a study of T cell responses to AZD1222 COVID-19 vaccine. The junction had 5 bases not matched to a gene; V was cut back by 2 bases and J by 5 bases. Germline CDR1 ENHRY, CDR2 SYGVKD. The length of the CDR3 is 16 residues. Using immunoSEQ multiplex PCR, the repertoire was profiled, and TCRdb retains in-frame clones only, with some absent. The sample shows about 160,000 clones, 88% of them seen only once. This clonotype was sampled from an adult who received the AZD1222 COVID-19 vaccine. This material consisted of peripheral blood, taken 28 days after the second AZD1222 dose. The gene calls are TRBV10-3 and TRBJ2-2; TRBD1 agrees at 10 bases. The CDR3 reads CAISEGRTGGTGELFF. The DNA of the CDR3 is TGTGCCATCAGTGAGGGGCGGACAGGGGGAACCGGGGAGCTGTTTTTT.